This T cell receptor (beta chain) originates from a study of response to subunit inactivated influenza vaccine. Findings and caveats of the study: It was suggested by the authors that few new T cells are recruited by each seasonal influenza vaccination.

The CDR3 sequence is 15 residues long. CDR1 SGDLS and CDR2 YYNGEE come from the germline V gene. The V gene lost 3 bases and the J gene lost 10 bases, with 21 bases spanning the gap. TCRdb reprocessed the RT-PCR reads via MiXCR and lists one record per CDR3 protein. The table includes around 500,000 distinct CDR3 sequences, around 9.9% detected once. A word on this clonotype: The antigen is undetermined.

The genes are TRBV9 and TRBJ2-3, with D possibly matching TRBD2 (6 bases). Specimen: PBMCs from blood, collected roughly 47 days after vaccination. This sequence was found in a man between 45 and 60 years old who received an inactivated influenza vaccine. This CDR3 is CASSEEGFGAGPQYF. CDR3 DNA sequence: TGTGCCAGCAGCGAGGAGGGGTTTGGCGCGGGTCCGCAGTATTTT. Combining the CDR3 with reference TRBV9 and TRBJ2-3 gives the whole variable domain DSGVTQTPKHLITATGQRVTLRCSPRSGDLSVYWYQQSLDQGLQFLIQYYNGEERAKGNILERFSAQQFPDLHSELNLSSLELGDSALYFCASSEEGFGAGPQYFGPGTRLTVL.